This T cell receptor beta chain stems from a study of PD-1 blockade in classical Hodgkin lymphoma. No patient escaped relapse after autologous stem cell transplantation, and brentuximab vedotin exposure varied. Generated by immunoSEQ multiplex PCR, the TCRdb table keeps only in-frame clones and is missing some. The table shows some 17,000 clones, with over 80% occurring only once. The sample consisted of peripheral blood mononuclear cells (PBMCs), taken before the second cycle of nivolumab. This clonotype was sampled from a human donor with classical Hodgkin lymphoma.

The CDR3 nucleotides are TGTGCCAGCAGCTCGGGACAGGGTGCTGATACGCAGTATTTT. Translated: CASSSGQGADTQYF. V usage is TRBV7-3 and J usage is TRBJ2-3, with 9 bases fitting TRBD1. V was clipped by 4 bases and J by 6 bases; unmatched bases: 5. The CDR3 sequence is 14 residues long. Germline loops: CDR1 SGHTA, CDR2 FQGTGA. Full variable domain (missing parts from reference TRBV7-3 and TRBJ2-3): GAGVSQTPSNKVTEKGKYVELRCDPISGHTALYWYRQSLGQGPEFLIYFQGTGAADDSGLPNDRFFAVRPEGSVSTLKIQRTERGDSAVYLCASSSGQGADTQYFGPGTRLTVL.